The 24 T cell receptor beta chains given below trace back to one sample, sequenced in a study of CD8 T cells in ankylosing spondylitis. In TCRdb, the 5' RACE reads were re-called with MiXCR into one record per CDR3 protein. Seen here are hundreds of thousands of distinct CDR3 sequences, 8% to 10% observed once, and the top ten hold around 4.4%. Sequencing was done on a sample of blood, either unsorted or a sorted T cell fraction (not recorded which). These receptors were obtained from a female donor with ankylosing spondylitis or in good health (not recorded which).

This clonotype appeared many times. V is TRBV5-1 and J is TRBJ2-5; a possible D gene is TRBD1 (6 bases). The V end lost 0 bases, the J end lost 7 bases, and 16 bases lay between the germline ends. The germline V gene encodes CDR1 SGHRS and CDR2 YFSETQ. The CDR3 has 15 residues. In DNA form, the CDR3 reads TGCGCCAGCAGCTTGGATGGGACATACTTGGGGACCCAGTACTTC. Its translation: CASSLDGTYLGTQYF.

This clonotype occurred a few times. V and J are TRBV19 and TRBJ2-7; D is possibly TRBD1 (5 bases). V gave up 10 bases and J gave up 0 bases, with 13 bases separating them. CDR1 LNHDA and CDR2 SQIVND come from the germline V gene (reference sequence). The CDR3 has 13 residues. CDR3 protein: CAIDRQGSYEQYF. The CDR3 bases are TGTGCCATCGATAGGCAGGGCTCCTACGAGCAGTACTTC.

About this clonotype: Possible read error: a much larger clone is one base away. This chain connects TRBV20-1 to TRBJ2-3, with a weak D call TRBD2 (6 bases). The V gene's germline CDR1 is DFQATT and CDR2 SNEGSKA (reference sequence). V was shortened by 6 bases and J by 2 bases, with 24 bases between the two germline ends. The CDR3 runs to 17 residues. The CDR3 region is CSAERDFSTTNTDTQYF. CDR3 DNA: TGCAGTGCCGAGAGGGACTTTTCTACCACGAACACAGATACGCAGTATTTT.

This clonotype was counted ten times or more. The chain carries TRBV20-1 and TRBJ1-1, with TRBD1 as a possible D gene (5 bases). Germline CDR1 reads DFQATT; CDR2 reads SNEGSKA (reference sequence). V lost 3 bases and J lost 11, with 13 bases in between. The CDR3 totals 11 residues. CDR3 nucleotide sequence: TGCAGTGCTAGCCGGGACCGAGGGGCTTTCTTT. This encodes CSASRDRGAFF.

This clonotype was seen repeatedly, ten times or more. This chain links TRBV12-3 or TRBV12-4 with TRBJ1-4; D gene unclear. V was pared by 7 bases and J by 7 bases, with 16 bases between. The length of the CDR3 is 14 residues. CDR3 protein: CASKRRAGSEKLFF. The CDR3 bases are TGTGCCAGCAAGAGGCGGGCGGGGAGTGAAAAACTGTTTTTT.

This clonotype was seen repeatedly, ten times or more. V is TRBV7-2 and J is TRBJ2-5; no reliable D call. Trimming shortened V by 7 bases and J by 4 bases, and 7 bases separated the two germline ends. Germline values: CDR1 SGHTA, CDR2 FQGNSA. CDR3 length: 11 amino acids. CDR3 sequence (DNA): TGTGCCAGCACCAATCGAGAGACCCAGTACTTC. This sequence encodes CASTNRETQYF.

This CDR3 is CASSPETPPYEQYF. CDR3 in DNA: TGCGCCAGCAGCCCCGAAACGCCACCCTACGAGCAGTACTTC. The V and J genes are TRBV5-1 and TRBJ2-7, with unresolved D. The germline gives CDR1 SGHRS, CDR2 YFSETQ. The CDR3 consists of 14 residues. Trimming took off 4 bases at V and 2 bases at J, with 13 bases between the two ends.

In its sample, this clonotype was seen a few times. J is TRBJ2-5 and V is TRBV7-2, with TRBD2 identical over 7 bases. Trimming cost V 5 bases and J 7 bases; bases outside gene matches: 7. The CDR3 loop spans 13 amino acids. From germline, CDR1 is SGHTA and CDR2 FQGNSA. The DNA for the CDR3 is TGTGCCAGCAGCCCTCGGGGAGGGAGGACCCAGTACTTC. This sequence encodes CASSPRGGRTQYF.

This clonotype has at least ten counts. V is TRBV20-1 and J is TRBJ2-3; D perhaps matches TRBD2 (5 bases). V lost 6 bases and J lost 5, with 15 bases in between. Germline CDR1 reads DFQATT; CDR2 reads SNEGSKA (reference sequence). The CDR3 spans 13 residues. The CDR3 sequence: CSAGGPRGDTQYF. As DNA, the CDR3 is TGCAGTGCCGGAGGCCCCCGGGGAGATACGCAGTATTTT.

The CDR3 is CASTQRSTDTQYF. The CDR3 DNA reads as TGTGCCAGCACGCAGCGGAGCACAGATACGCAGTATTTT. The chain has TRBV7-2 and TRBJ2-3; TRBD2 might be the D (5 bases). The CDR3 totals 13 residues. CDR1 is SGHTA and CDR2 is FQGNSA in the germline V gene. V gave up 7 bases and J gave up 0 bases, with 8 bases separating them.

This clonotype was counted many times. The CDR3 loop reads CSASRPEQFF. DNA of the CDR3: TGCAGTGCTAGTCGTCCTGAGCAGTTCTTC. This sequence joins TRBV20-1 and TRBJ2-1; D call uncertain. Trimming shortened V by 3 bases and J by 9 bases, and 6 bases separated the two germline ends. Germline-derived CDR1 and CDR2 are DFQATT and SNEGSKA (reference sequence). The CDR3 consists of 10 residues.

This clonotype showed up many times. The V and J genes are TRBV5-1 and TRBJ1-1, with D possibly being TRBD1 (6 bases). From germline, CDR1 is SGHRS and CDR2 YFSETQ. This CDR3 region has 14 residues. V lost 2 bases to trimming and J lost 1 base, with 9 bases between them. The CDR3, as DNA: TGCGCCAGCAGCTTTTTACAGGGGAACACTGAAGCTTTCTTT. Its protein product is CASSFLQGNTEAFF.

The J gene is TRBJ2-5, the V gene TRBV20-1; 7 nucleotides agree with TRBD2. The CDR3 runs 13 residues. The germline gives CDR1 DFQATT, CDR2 SNEGSKA (reference sequence). With 4 bases clipped from V and 4 bases from J, the junction kept 6 bases outside the gene matches. Here the CDR3 DNA reads TGCAGTGCTATTGGGGAGGGCGGAGAGACCCAGTACTTC. Translating gives CSAIGEGGETQYF.

This clonotype was observed many times. This rearrangement joins TRBV6-1 to TRBJ1-1; D not resolved. Germline assignment: CDR1 MNHNS and CDR2 SASEGT. The germline V and J ends were trimmed by 7 bases and 0 bases, with 12 bases remaining between them. The CDR3 has 14 amino acids. Here the CDR3 DNA reads TGTGCCAGCATATCTCACACAATGAACACTGAAGCTTTCTTT. The encoded protein is CASISHTMNTEAFF.

This clonotype was recorded at least ten times. The rearrangement uses TRBV19 and TRBJ2-2; D is possibly TRBD1 (5 bases). This CDR3 region has 16 residues. The V end lost 8 bases, the J end lost 0 bases, and 16 bases lay between the germline ends. Germline CDR1 is LNHDA and CDR2 is SQIVND (reference sequence). The CDR3 spells CASCGAWEANTGELFF. In DNA, the CDR3 is TGTGCCAGTTGTGGGGCGTGGGAAGCGAACACCGGGGAGCTGTTTTTT. Using reference TRBV19 and TRBJ2-2 for the parts outside the CDR3, the full variable domain is DGGITQSPKYLFRKEGQNVTLSCEQNLNHDAMYWYRQDPGQGLRLIYYSQIVNDFQKGDIAEGYSVSREKKESFPLTVTSAQKNPTAFYLCASCGAWEANTGELFFGEGSRLTVL.

This clonotype was seen at least ten times. The genes are TRBV7-2 and TRBJ2-1; D unclear. Germline CDR1 reads SGHTA; CDR2 reads FQGNSA. The ends were cut back, 0 bases at V and 8 bases at J, with 8 bases in the middle. This CDR3 spans 13 amino acids. The CDR3 sequence: CASSLAGIDEQFF. The DNA of the CDR3 is TGTGCCAGCAGCTTAGCGGGAATCGATGAGCAGTTCTTC.

This clonotype showed up many times. The chain has TRBV11-3 and TRBJ2-3; 12 positions agree with TRBD2. The CDR3 sequence is 16 residues long. The germline gives CDR1 SGHNT, CDR2 YENEEA. Trimming took 5 bases from V and 2 from J; bases not matched to a gene: 5. The DNA for the CDR3 is TGTGCCAGCAGCCCCGGACTAGCGGGAATCACAGATACGCAGTATTTT. Its translation: CASSPGLAGITDTQYF. Supplemented by reference TRBV11-3 and TRBJ2-3, the full variable domain reads EAGVVQSPRYKIIEKKQPVAFWCNPISGHNTLYWYLQNLGQGPELLIRYENEEAVDDSQLPKDRFSAERLKGVDSTLKIQPAELGDSAVYLCASSPGLAGITDTQYFGPGTRLTVL.

This clonotype was counted ten times or more. This chain links TRBV14 with TRBJ1-2; D not certain. Germline loops: CDR1 SGHDN, CDR2 FVKESK. Trimming shortened V by 5 bases and J by 4 bases, and 8 bases separated the two germline ends. The CDR3 is 12 residues long. CDR3 residues: CASSRDTYGYTF. CDR3 in DNA: TGTGCCAGCAGCAGAGACACCTATGGCTACACCTTC.

The V and J genes are TRBV6-4 and TRBJ1-5, with D possibly being TRBD1 (5 bases). This CDR3 region has 15 residues. Germline assignment: CDR1 MRHNA and CDR2 SNTAGT. V lost 6 bases and J lost 7, with 19 bases in between. The CDR3 region is CASRSPRRGEQPQHF. CDR3 coding DNA: TGTGCCAGCAGGTCCCCCCGGCGGGGCGAGCAGCCCCAGCATTTT.

This clonotype has at least ten counts. The chain has TRBV12-3 or TRBV12-4 and TRBJ2-3; D perhaps matches TRBD2 (6 bases). The CDR3 spans 14 residues. V dropped 0 bases and J dropped 4 bases, with 8 bases sitting between them. The CDR3 DNA sequence: TGTGCCAGCAGTTTAGCGGGAGGCGCAGATACGCAGTATTTT. This translates into CASSLAGGADTQYF.

Points on this clonotype: A clone one base away is much larger, so this may be a read error. The rearrangement uses TRBV15 and TRBJ2-6, with 8 bases lining up with TRBD2. This CDR3 contains 14 residues. CDR1 and CDR2 from the germline V gene are LNHNV and YYDKDF (reference sequence). The chain's CDR3 is CATSRPGRANGLTF. The CDR3 coding sequence is TGTGCCACCAGCAGGCCCGGGAGGGCCAACGGCCTGACTTTC.

This clonotype turned up a few times. V gene TRBV7-6 combines with J gene TRBJ2-7, with D unresolved. Trimming stripped 7 bases from V and 3 bases from J, with 25 bases between. The germline V gene has CDR1 SGHVS and CDR2 FNYEAQ. The CDR3 has 17 residues. Written as DNA, the CDR3 is TGTGCCAGCATTGACGCAAAAATAGAGGAGCGATTCTACGAGCAGTACTTC. It codes for CASIDAKIEERFYEQYF.

This clonotype was counted at least ten times. The chain employs TRBV6-5 and TRBJ1-2; maybe TRBD1 (6 bases). The V end was cut by 2 bases, the J end by 3 bases, with 10 bases between. Germline V gene data show CDR1 as MNHEY and CDR2 as SVGAGI. CDR3 length: 14 residues. CDR3 DNA sequence: TGTGCCAGCAGTTACGGGGGCAGGTACTATGGCTACACCTTC. Translation: CASSYGGRYYGYTF.

The chain combines TRBV20-1 with TRBJ2-7, with TRBD2 identical over 8 bases. Germline V gene lookup returns CDR1 DFQATT and CDR2 SNEGSKA (reference sequence). The CDR3 totals 18 residues. V lost 0 bases to trimming and J lost 7 bases; unmatched junction nucleotides: 20. The CDR3 loop is CSARDRSGAASGLHEQYF. CDR3 nucleotide sequence: TGCAGTGCTAGAGATCGGTCCGGAGCGGCTAGCGGGCTTCATGAGCAGTACTTC.